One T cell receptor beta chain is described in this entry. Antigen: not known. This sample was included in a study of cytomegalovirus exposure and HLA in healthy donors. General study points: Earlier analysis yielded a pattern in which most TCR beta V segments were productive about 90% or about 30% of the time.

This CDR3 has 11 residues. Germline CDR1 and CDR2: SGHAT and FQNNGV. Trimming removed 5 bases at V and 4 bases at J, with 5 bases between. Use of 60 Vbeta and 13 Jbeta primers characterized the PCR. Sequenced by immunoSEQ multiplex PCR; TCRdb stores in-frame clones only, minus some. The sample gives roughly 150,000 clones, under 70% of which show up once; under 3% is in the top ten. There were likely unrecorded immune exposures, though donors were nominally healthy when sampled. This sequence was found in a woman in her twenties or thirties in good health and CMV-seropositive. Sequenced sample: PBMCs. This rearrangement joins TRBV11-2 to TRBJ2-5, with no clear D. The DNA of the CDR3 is TGTGCCAGCAGCCCGCGAGAGACCCAGTACTTC. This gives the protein CASSPRETQYF. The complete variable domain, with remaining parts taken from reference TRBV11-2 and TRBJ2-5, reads EAGVAQSPRYKIIEKRQSVAFWCNPISGHATLYWYQQILGQGPKLLIQFQNNGVVDDSQLPKDRFSAERLKGVDSTLKIQPAKLEDSAVYLCASSPRETQYFGPGTRLLVL.